A selection of T cell receptor beta chains follows, all from one sample in a study of blood T cell repertoires in COVID-19. The table came from immunoSEQ multiplex PCR; TCRdb's copy has only in-frame clones and leaves some out. Among approximately 100,000 clones, roughly 80% were seen once, and the ten largest hold around a fifth. The sample taken for sequencing was peripheral blood. Receptors originate from a man aged 65 to 79 with active or convalescent COVID-19. Both conserved end residues are part of each CDR3. The D gene is left open where the match is weak. Clone size appears in some rows only: once, few, many, or a class for an expanded clone.

j_call d_call clone_size v_call cdr3_aa cdr3_nt
TRBJ1-2 - few TRBV24-1 CATRWGDYYGYTF TGTGCCACCAGGTGGGGGGACTACTATGGCTACACCTTC
TRBJ1-2 - - TRBV10-2 CASRPTVANYGYTF TGCGCCAGCAGGCCCACAGTTGCTAACTATGGCTACACCTTC
TRBJ2-3 - - TRBV5-1 CASSLDRGTDTQYF TGCGCCAGCAGCTTGGACAGGGGCACAGATACGCAGTATTTT
TRBJ2-7 TRBD1 - TRBV5-6 CASSFRDRLNEQYF TGTGCCAGCAGCTTCCGGGACAGGTTAAACGAGCAGTACTTC
TRBJ2-3 - - TRBV5-4 CASSATAGTLTDTQYF TGTGCCAGCAGCGCAACCGCAGGGACTCTCACAGATACGCAGTATTTT
TRBJ2-7 TRBD1 - TRBV10-3 CAISESSDRGEQYF TGTGCCATCAGTGAGTCCTCCGACAGGGGCGAGCAGTACTTC
TRBJ1-1 - once TRBV12-3/TRBV12-4 CASSLSPTEAFF TGTGCCAGCAGTTTAAGCCCGACAGAAGCTTTCTTT
TRBJ2-1 TRBD2 once TRBV5-1 CASRAASGSSYNEQFF TGCGCCAGCAGGGCGGCTAGCGGGAGCTCCTACAATGAGCAGTTCTTC
TRBJ1-1 - - TRBV18 CASSPATVRTEAFF TGTGCCAGCTCACCAGCAACAGTAAGGACTGAAGCTTTCTTT
TRBJ2-3 - - TRBV10-1 CASSPTGVGTDTQYF TGCGCCAGCAGTCCAACAGGTGTCGGCACAGATACGCAGTATTTT
TRBJ2-1 - few TRBV2 CASSENGRVNNEQFF TGTGCCAGCAGTGAAAATGGTCGGGTGAACAATGAGCAGTTCTTC
TRBJ1-4 TRBD1 once TRBV5-4 CASSRTGVRSGEKLFF TGTGCCAGCAGTCGTACAGGGGTCCGGTCTGGAGAAAAACTGTTTTTT
TRBJ2-3 - - TRBV9 CASSGGLGTDTQYF TGTGCCAGCAGCGGGGGACTTGGCACAGATACGCAGTATTTT
TRBJ1-3 - - TRBV6-5 CASSRGNSGNTIYF TGTGCCAGCAGTCGGGGTAACTCTGGAAACACCATATATTTT
TRBJ1-3 TRBD1 - TRBV7-2 CASSLSGQGKGNTIYF TGTGCCAGCAGCTTAAGCGGACAGGGGAAAGGAAACACCATATATTTT
TRBJ2-2 TRBD2 - TRBV19 CASRGRALNTGELFF TGTGCCAGTCGCGGGAGGGCCTTGAACACCGGGGAGCTGTTTTTT
TRBJ1-3 TRBD1 - TRBV30 CAWSAPQTGSGNTIYF TGTGCCTGGAGTGCACCTCAGACAGGGTCAGGAAACACCATATATTTT
TRBJ2-1 TRBD1 - TRBV6-5 CASSFLGQNEQFF TGTGCCAGCAGTTTCCTGGGACAGAACGAGCAGTTCTTC
TRBJ2-7 - - TRBV15 CATSRDNKATYEQYF TGTGCCACCAGCAGAGATAATAAAGCCACCTACGAGCAGTACTTC
TRBJ1-2 - - TRBV12-3/TRBV12-4 CASSRTENYGYTF TGTGCCAGCAGCAGGACTGAGAACTATGGCTACACCTTC
TRBJ2-5 - - TRBV19 CASKGDQETQYF TGTGCCAGTAAGGGGGATCAAGAGACCCAGTACTTC
TRBJ2-7 TRBD2 once TRBV3-1/TRBV3-2 CASSPSGRVTYEQYF TGTGCCAGCAGTCCAAGCGGGAGAGTGACCTACGAGCAGTACTTC
TRBJ1-1 TRBD1 - TRBV27 CASSFQGQVLEAFF TGTGCCAGCAGTTTTCAGGGACAGGTCCTTGAAGCTTTCTTT
TRBJ2-1 - - TRBV5-1 CASRGEGTGLYNEQFF TGCGCCAGCCGTGGGGAGGGGACAGGCTTATACAATGAGCAGTTCTTC
TRBJ1-5 - - TRBV6-5 CASSFGQINQPQHF TGTGCCAGCAGCTTCGGACAGATCAATCAGCCCCAGCATTTT
TRBJ1-3 TRBD1 - TRBV6-5 CASSSDRGGSGNTIYF TGTGCCAGCAGTTCCGACAGGGGCGGCTCTGGAAACACCATATATTTT
TRBJ2-1 TRBD2 - TRBV14 CASSQPTSFGQFF TGTGCCAGCAGCCAACCGACTAGCTTCGGGCAGTTCTTC
TRBJ1-3 - - TRBV5-1 CASSHNGGSSGNTIYF TGCGCCAGCAGCCACAACGGGGGGTCCTCTGGAAACACCATATATTTT
TRBJ2-5 - - TRBV3-1/TRBV3-2 CASSPSETDSDEETQYF TGTGCCAGCAGCCCTTCGGAAACCGACTCTGACGAAGAGACCCAGTACTTC
TRBJ1-1 - - TRBV24-1 CATSDLKALIRGNTEAFF TGTGCCACCAGTGATTTGAAGGCCTTAATTAGGGGCAACACTGAAGCTTTCTTT
TRBJ1-5 - few TRBV10-3 CAISGGDGQPQHF TGTGCCATCAGCGGAGGGGACGGTCAGCCCCAGCATTTT
TRBJ2-7 TRBD2 - TRBV6-2/TRBV6-3 CASSLTGRAHEQYF TGTGCCAGCAGCCTTACCGGGAGGGCCCACGAGCAGTACTTC
TRBJ1-1 TRBD1 many TRBV7-9 CASSSQGALTEAFF TGTGCCAGCAGCTCACAGGGGGCGCTGACTGAAGCTTTCTTT
TRBJ2-7 - - TRBV2 CASSASGRYEQYF TGTGCCAGCAGTGCGTCAGGGAGGTACGAGCAGTACTTC
TRBJ2-3 - once TRBV5-4 CASSLGGRGTDTQYF TGTGCCAGCAGCTTGGGTGGTAGAGGCACAGATACGCAGTATTTT
TRBJ2-1 - - TRBV19 CASTSRRGDEQFF TGTGCCAGTACCTCACGGCGGGGCGATGAGCAGTTCTTC
TRBJ2-7 - - TRBV28 CASSTTTRSYEQYF TGTGCCAGCAGTACGACGACACGATCCTACGAGCAGTACTTC
TRBJ2-1 TRBD2 - TRBV7-6 CASSLSGGNYNEQFF TGTGCCAGCAGCTTAAGCGGGGGGAATTACAATGAGCAGTTCTTC
TRBJ1-2 - - TRBV25-1 CASSAGNNYGYTF TGTGCCAGCAGTGCCGGGAATAACTATGGCTACACCTTC
TRBJ2-1 TRBD2 - TRBV5-1 CASSLVAGGSYNEQFF TGCGCCAGCAGCTTGGTAGCGGGGGGCTCCTACAATGAGCAGTTCTTC
TRBJ2-7 - - TRBV5-6 CASSLGLERYEQYF TGTGCCAGCAGCTTGGGTCTAGAAAGGTACGAGCAGTACTTC
TRBJ1-1 - few TRBV5-4 CASSLAGRTEAFF TGTGCCAGCAGCTTGGCCGGGAGGACTGAAGCTTTCTTT
TRBJ2-7 TRBD2 - TRBV11-2 CASSLVVSLAGGTYEQYF TGTGCCAGCAGCTTAGTAGTCTCCCTAGCGGGAGGCACCTACGAGCAGTACTTC
TRBJ1-5 - - TRBV2 CASRPTGGPNQPQHF TGTGCCAGCAGACCCACGGGGGGCCCCAATCAGCCCCAGCATTTT
TRBJ2-3 - - TRBV2 CASSDGQGGTDTQYF TGTGCCAGCAGTGACGGACAGGGAGGGACAGATACGCAGTATTTT
TRBJ1-6 TRBD1 - TRBV23-1 CASSPGTGLSSPLHF TGCGCCAGCAGCCCCGGGACAGGGCTTAGTTCACCCCTCCACTTT
TRBJ1-2 TRBD1 - TRBV11-2 CASSRPGTGVPYGYTF TGTGCCAGCAGCCGTCCCGGGACAGGGGTCCCCTATGGCTACACCTTC
TRBJ2-5 TRBD2 - TRBV5-1 CASSLGSLAGMEETQYF TGCGCCAGCAGCCTTGGGTCCTTAGCGGGAATGGAAGAGACCCAGTACTTC
TRBJ1-1 - - TRBV12-3/TRBV12-4 CASSINEGTEAFF TGTGCCAGCAGTATTAACGAGGGTACTGAAGCTTTCTTT
TRBJ2-6 TRBD2 - TRBV9 CASSHRDTGLAGAGANVLTF TGTGCCAGCAGCCACCGGGACACGGGACTAGCGGGAGCTGGGGCCAACGTCCTGACTTTC
TRBJ1-2 - few TRBV4-1 CASSQDHNYGYTF TGCGCCAGCAGCCAAGACCATAACTATGGCTACACCTTC
TRBJ1-2 - - TRBV12-3/TRBV12-4 CASSSGTAYGYTF TGTGCCAGCAGTTCCGGGACTGCATATGGCTACACCTTC
TRBJ2-1 - - TRBV12-2 CASRPPIDTGGGIYEQFF TGTGCAAGTCGCCCCCCTATAGACACAGGGGGGGGAATTTACGAGCAGTTCTTC